This TCR beta chain was documented in a study of human T cells and chemical hapten exposure. Study in general: Epicutaneous patch tests delivered 0.01% DPC to the upper back, with evaluation at 6 days.

TCRdb ran MiXCR on the RACE reads and lists one entry per CDR3 protein. Altogether tens of thousands of distinct CDR3 sequences are present, approximately 11% being singletons, with the ten largest covering approximately 5.5%. The CDR3 contains 13 residues. Germline assignment: CDR1 MNHNS and CDR2 SASEGT. V lost 4 bases, J lost 8 bases, and 9 bases lay in between. As for time point: pre-sensitization, week 0. The treatment here: therapeutic diphenylcyclopropenone sensitization with weekly scalp DPC. The specimen was whole blood, collected in connection with sensitization to the hapten diphenylcyclopropenone (DPC). The V and J genes are TRBV6-1 and TRBJ1-6; D gene uncertain. This sequence was found in a woman in her forties or fifties with alopecia areata. Some clones in this sample may be carry-over from other donors' samples. DNA for the CDR3: TGTGCCAGCAGTGTAGAGGGAGATTCACCCCTCCACTTT. Translating gives CASSVEGDSPLHF.